This is a list of T cell receptor beta chains from one sample in a study of technical replicates of blood from a few donors. The assay was immunoSEQ multiplex PCR, and TCRdb's table has in-frame clones only and misses some. The profile shows about 81,000 clones, roughly 92% of them singletons. Sequenced material: T cells isolated from PBMCs. Every receptor here comes from a human donor in good health. The CDR3 runs from the conserved cysteine through the conserved F or W. The D gene is left open where the match is weak. Clone size, where shown, is once, few, many, or a class for clones that have expanded.

cdr3_nt: TGTGCCAGCAGTGGGTTTAAGGACAGACTATTGAACACTGAAGCTTTCTTT; cdr3_aa: CASSGFKDRLLNTEAFF; j_call: TRBJ1-1; v_call: TRBV6-1; clone_size: .; d_call: .
cdr3_nt: TGTGCCAGCGTCACAGGGGGCCCTAATGAAAAACTGTTTTTT; cdr3_aa: CASVTGGPNEKLFF; j_call: TRBJ1-4; v_call: TRBV2; clone_size: .; d_call: TRBD1
cdr3_nt: TGCAGCGTTGAGCCTCGGGGACGGGGGGAAGAGACCCAGTACTTC; cdr3_aa: CSVEPRGRGEETQYF; j_call: TRBJ2-5; v_call: TRBV29-1; clone_size: .; d_call: TRBD2
cdr3_nt: TGCGCCAGCAGCCAAAGAAGGGTAGGGGGCAAACAGCCCCAGCATTTT; cdr3_aa: CASSQRRVGGKQPQHF; j_call: TRBJ1-5; v_call: TRBV4-1; clone_size: .; d_call: TRBD1
cdr3_nt: TGTGCCAGCAGTTTATATTGGGAACTTCTAGGGGGCTCCTACGAGCAGTACTTC; cdr3_aa: CASSLYWELLGGSYEQYF; j_call: TRBJ2-7; v_call: TRBV28; clone_size: .; d_call: .
cdr3_nt: TGTGCCAGCAGCCAAGAGGGAGCGGGAGGGCTGCGTGAGACCCAGTACTTC; cdr3_aa: CASSQEGAGGLRETQYF; j_call: TRBJ2-5; v_call: TRBV4-2; clone_size: .; d_call: TRBD2
cdr3_nt: TGTGCCAGTACAACCCATTCCCTACTAGCAGGATACAATGAGCAGTTCTTC; cdr3_aa: CASTTHSLLAGYNEQFF; j_call: TRBJ2-1; v_call: TRBV19; clone_size: many; d_call: .
cdr3_nt: TGTGCCAGCAGCCGTAACCTAGCGGGAAGAAGCTACGAGCAGTACTTC; cdr3_aa: CASSRNLAGRSYEQYF; j_call: TRBJ2-7; v_call: TRBV11-1; clone_size: .; d_call: TRBD2
cdr3_nt: TGCGCCAGCAGCTTGGAAAGCCGATCTGGCTACACCTTC; cdr3_aa: CASSLESRSGYTF; j_call: TRBJ1-2; v_call: TRBV5-1; clone_size: .; d_call: .
cdr3_nt: TGTGCCAGCCTCAGATCCTACAATGAGCAGTTCTTC; cdr3_aa: CASLRSYNEQFF; j_call: TRBJ2-1; v_call: TRBV25-1; clone_size: once; d_call: .
cdr3_nt: TGTGCCAGCATGACGGGAAACACCGGGGAGCTGTTTTTT; cdr3_aa: CASMTGNTGELFF; j_call: TRBJ2-2; v_call: TRBV2; clone_size: .; d_call: .
cdr3_nt: TGTGCCAGCAGCGTAGGTCAGGGGAGAGGCAATGAGCAGTTCTTC; cdr3_aa: CASSVGQGRGNEQFF; j_call: TRBJ2-1; v_call: TRBV9; clone_size: .; d_call: .
cdr3_nt: TGTGCCAGCAGCGTAGAAGGGGGCACTGAAGCTTTCTTT; cdr3_aa: CASSVEGGTEAFF; j_call: TRBJ1-1; v_call: TRBV9; clone_size: .; d_call: .